Each of the 8 T cell receptor beta chains below was sequenced from the same sample in a study of T cell repertoires in cytomegalovirus infection. One entry per CDR3 protein, called by TCRdb with MiXCR from the reads. The table shows about 140,000 distinct CDR3 sequences, with about 6% occurring only once. Material: PBMCs. The source is a human donor in good health (CMV status not recorded). Some clones in this sample may be carry-over from other donors' samples.

This clonotype was picked up many times. The J gene is TRBJ2-3, the V gene TRBV7-6; the D is unclear. Germline V gives CDR1 SGHVS, CDR2 FNYEAQ. The germline V and J ends were trimmed by 1 base and 1 base, with 15 bases remaining between them. The CDR3 runs 17 residues. The CDR3 is CASSLVPSSWGTDTQYF. The CDR3 bases are TGTGCCAGCAGCTTAGTACCCTCATCATGGGGCACAGATACGCAGTATTTT. Full variable domain (rest looked up from reference TRBV7-6 and TRBJ2-3): GAGVSQSPRYKVTKRGQDVALRCDPISGHVSLYWYRQALGQGPEFLTYFNYEAQQDKSGLPNDRFSAERPEGSISTLTIQRTEQRDSAMYRCASSLVPSSWGTDTQYFGPGTRLTVL.

The J gene is TRBJ1-3, the V gene TRBV15; D is possibly TRBD1 (5 bases). The CDR3 is 15 residues long. Germline loops: CDR1 LNHNV, CDR2 YYDKDF (reference sequence). The germline V and J ends were trimmed by 7 bases and 0 bases, with 13 bases remaining between them. The CDR3 DNA reads TGTGCCACCAACCCGGGACGTACCTCTGGAAACACCATATATTTT. Its translation: CATNPGRTSGNTIYF.

This clonotype was seen many times. The genes are TRBV20-1 and TRBJ2-3; 14 nucleotides agree with TRBD2. The CDR3 spans 16 residues. Germline assignment: CDR1 DFQATT and CDR2 SNEGSKA (reference sequence). V dropped 3 bases and J dropped 5; count of bases not matched to a gene: 7. The chain's CDR3 is CSASPTSGGALDTQYF. The CDR3 DNA sequence: TGCAGTGCTAGTCCGACTAGCGGGGGGGCCCTAGATACGCAGTATTTT.

In this sample, this clonotype turned up a few times. This rearrangement joins TRBV10-3 to TRBJ2-3; D remains ambiguous. V lost 10 bases, J lost 6 bases, and 17 bases lay in between. The CDR3 runs to 13 residues. Per the germline V gene, CDR1 is ENHRY and CDR2 is SYGVKD. CDR3 bases: TGTGCCACGAACCCTTTAGACCCGGATACGCAGTATTTT. Translation gives CATNPLDPDTQYF.

This clonotype was seen at least ten times. CDR3 protein: CASSPTRTGNTIYF. CDR3 in DNA: TGTGCCAGTAGCCCTACGAGAACTGGAAACACCATATATTTT. V and J are TRBV19 and TRBJ1-3; D ambiguous. The CDR3 loop spans 14 amino acids. V was pared by 6 bases and J by 2 bases, with 11 bases between. Germline lookup yields CDR1 LNHDA and CDR2 SQIVND (reference sequence). Supplemented by reference TRBV19 and TRBJ1-3, the full variable domain reads DGGITQSPKYLFRKEGQNVTLSCEQNLNHDAMYWYRQDPGQGLRLIYYSQIVNDFQKGDIAEGYSVSREKKESFPLTVTSAQKNPTAFYLCASSPTRTGNTIYFGEGSWLTVV.

At least ten counts were recorded for this clonotype. The chain recombines TRBV6-6 with TRBJ1-3, with 7 bases lining up with TRBD1. The CDR3 covers 19 residues. Germline V lookup: CDR1 MNHNY, CDR2 SVGAGI (reference sequence). Trimming took 2 bases from V and 0 from J; bases not matched to a gene: 13. In DNA, the CDR3 is TGTGCCAGCAGTTACCCACATACCGGGACAGACTACTCTGGAAACACCATATATTTT. It translates to CASSYPHTGTDYSGNTIYF.

Many counts were recorded for this clonotype. The chain combines TRBV28 with TRBJ2-2; TRBD1 matches 9 bases. This CDR3 region has 14 residues. Germline CDR1 reads MDHEN; CDR2 reads SYDVKM. The V segment lost 7 bases and the J segment 7 bases; nucleotides outside the gene matches: 7. CDR3 sequence reads: CASNLQGANGELFF. Here the CDR3 DNA reads TGTGCCAGCAACTTACAGGGGGCGAACGGGGAGCTGTTTTTT. The full variable domain, its missing parts supplied by reference TRBV28 and TRBJ2-2, is DVKVTQSSRYLVKRTGEKVFLECVQDMDHENMFWYRQDPGLGLRLIYFSYDVKMKEKGDIPEGYSVSREKKERFSLILESASTNQTSMYLCASNLQGANGELFFGEGSRLTVL.

This clonotype appeared a few times. The chain combines TRBV5-1 with TRBJ1-6, with 8 bases lining up with TRBD1. The CDR3 is 22 amino acids. Per germline, CDR1 SGHRS and CDR2 YFSETQ. V lost 4 bases, J lost 0 bases, and 21 bases stayed unmatched. CDR3 sequence reads: CASSLRPGQAVPGNSYNSPLHF. In DNA, the CDR3 is TGCGCCAGCAGCCTTCGGCCGGGACAGGCGGTCCCAGGAAACTCCTATAATTCACCCCTCCACTTT.